These 9 T cell receptor beta chains share one sample of origin, sequenced in a study of blood T cell repertoires in COVID-19. This table comes from immunoSEQ multiplex PCR, and its TCRdb copy is limited to in-frame clones, with some not included. The sample holds 350,000 or so clones, approximately 89% seen once. The sample comprised peripheral blood. These receptors were taken from an older woman with COVID-19, enrolled during active disease.

V usage is TRBV7-2 and J usage is TRBJ2-7, with D possibly matching TRBD1 (6 bases). The CDR3 contains 13 residues. The V and J ends lost 1 base and 5 bases respectively, with 9 bases between them. Germline V gene data show CDR1 as SGHTA and CDR2 as FQGNSA. The CDR3 sequence is CASSLDRVDEQYF. The CDR3 DNA reads as TGTGCCAGCAGCTTAGACAGGGTAGACGAGCAGTACTTC.

The gene calls are TRBV12-3 or TRBV12-4 and TRBJ1-1, with D unclear. There are 12 residues in the CDR3. The ends were cut back, 6 bases at V and 1 base at J, with 6 bases in the middle. The CDR3 is CASRQENTEAFF. In DNA form, the CDR3 reads TGTGCCAGCAGGCAGGAGAACACTGAAGCTTTCTTT.

The chain combines TRBV21-1 with TRBJ1-1; the D call in the table, TRBD1, was not verified against the DNA. TRBV21-1 is a recognized pseudogene. The CDR3 covers 16 residues. In DNA form, the CDR3 reads TGTGCCAGCAGCCCCGGGACAGGGGGCCAGAACACTGAAGCTTTCTTT. As protein: CASSPGTGGQNTEAFF.

The chain recombines TRBV12-3 or TRBV12-4 with TRBJ2-1, with D possibly TRBD2 on 6 matching bases. The CDR3 loop spans 13 amino acids. The V and J ends lost 4 bases and 7 bases respectively, with 11 bases between them. The CDR3 DNA reads as TGTGCCAGCAGTTGGGACTCTCCGAATGAGCAGTTCTTC. Encoded protein: CASSWDSPNEQFF.

The chain is built from TRBV28 and TRBJ1-2; 7 bases match TRBD1. Germline loops: CDR1 MDHEN, CDR2 SYDVKM. The CDR3 extends over 12 amino acids. With 5 bases clipped from V and 8 bases from J, the junction kept 5 bases outside the gene matches. CDR3 bases: TGTGCCAGCAGTGACAGGGTCGGAGGCTACACCTTC. Translating gives CASSDRVGGYTF.

The chain uses TRBV19 and TRBJ2-7; D is unclear. CDR1 and CDR2 from the germline V gene are LNHDA and SQIVND (reference sequence). The CDR3 has 13 amino acids. Trimming removed 6 bases at V and 9 bases at J, with 18 bases between. The CDR3: CASSDPPSEVQYF. DNA of the CDR3: TGTGCCAGTAGCGATCCTCCATCAGAGGTGCAGTACTTC.

This chain connects TRBV10-3 to TRBJ1-1, with 12 bases aligning to TRBD1. Unmatched junction bases numbered 9, after V lost 6 bases and J lost 1 base. The germline V gene encodes CDR1 ENHRY and CDR2 SYGVKD. This CDR3 comprises 17 residues. CDR3 nucleotides: TGTGCCATCAGCGGTTCGGGACAGGGGGCGGCGAACACTGAAGCTTTCTTT. Protein: CAISGSGQGAANTEAFF.

The chain combines TRBV11-3 with TRBJ2-7; D possibly corresponds to TRBD1 (6 bases). The CDR3 has 13 amino acids. The germline V gene has CDR1 SGHNT and CDR2 YENEEA. The V end was cut by 2 bases, the J end by 3 bases, with 8 bases between. The CDR3 sequence: CASSLRTDYEQYF. The CDR3, as DNA: TGTGCCAGCAGCTTACGGACAGACTACGAGCAGTACTTC.

This clone has a single count. The chain employs TRBV2 and TRBJ1-1; 7 bases map to TRBD1. The CDR3 sequence is 12 residues long. With 6 bases clipped from V and 4 bases from J, the junction kept 2 bases outside the gene matches. Germline lookup yields CDR1 SNHLY and CDR2 FYNNEI. CDR3 amino acids: CASRAGGTEAFF. The CDR3 DNA reads as TGTGCCAGCAGAGCAGGGGGCACTGAAGCTTTCTTT.